The sequence of this TCR beta chain was determined in a study of CD8 T cells in ankylosing spondylitis. Only a few counts were recorded for this clonotype. Its antigen is unknown. Study results and limitations: Disease-linked clones were CD8+ and relatively rare in peripheral blood.

A single record per CDR3 protein comes from TCRdb applying MiXCR to the 5' RACE reads. The sample records roughly 130,000 distinct CDR3 sequences, roughly 8.4% being singletons. Sequenced: synovial fluid, either unsorted or a sorted T cell fraction (not recorded which). The TCR comes from a male donor with ankylosing spondylitis.

CDR3 loop: CASSQGRRDHEKLFF. The CDR3 nucleotides are TGTGCCAGCAGCCAGGGGAGGAGGGACCATGAAAAACTGTTTTTT. This chain uses TRBV3-1 with TRBJ1-4, with D tentatively TRBD1 (5 bases). Trimming removed 3 bases at V and 6 bases at J, with 14 bases between. The CDR3 runs 15 residues. Per the germline V gene, CDR1 is LGHDT and CDR2 is YNNKEL (reference sequence).